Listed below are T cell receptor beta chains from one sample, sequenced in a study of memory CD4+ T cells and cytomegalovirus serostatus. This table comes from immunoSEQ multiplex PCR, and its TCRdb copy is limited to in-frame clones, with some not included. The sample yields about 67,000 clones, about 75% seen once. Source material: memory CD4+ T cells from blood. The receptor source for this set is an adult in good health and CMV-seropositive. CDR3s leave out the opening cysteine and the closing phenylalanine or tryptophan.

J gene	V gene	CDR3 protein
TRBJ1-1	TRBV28	ASSFSSLWAF
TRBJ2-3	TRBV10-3	AIRLGTSGGETDTQY
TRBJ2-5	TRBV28	ASSQDRGYQETQY
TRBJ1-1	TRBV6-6	ASSLRQVPMNTEAF
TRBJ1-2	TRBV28	ASSETLGRYGYT
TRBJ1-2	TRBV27	ASWSGQSYGYT
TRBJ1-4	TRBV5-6	ASSLERTATNEKLF
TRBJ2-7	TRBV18	ASSRLTSGGAYEQY
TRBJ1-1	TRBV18	ASSPRQGMNTEAF
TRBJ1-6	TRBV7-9	ASSLSYNSPLH
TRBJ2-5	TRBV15	ATSRAGTGEETQY
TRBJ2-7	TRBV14	ASSQVGGARYEQY
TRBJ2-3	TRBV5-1	ASSPSSEADTQY
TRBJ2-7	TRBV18	ASSPPATGGDEQY
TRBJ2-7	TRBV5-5	ASSLGLAEAYEQY